One sample yielded the 19 T cell receptor beta chains listed below, sequenced in a study of blood T cell repertoires in COVID-19. Libraries were prepared by immunoSEQ multiplex PCR; TCRdb keeps only in-frame clonotypes and omits some of them. Here the sample spans roughly 110,000 clones, approximately 80% being singletons. The material sequenced was peripheral blood. The source is a woman between 70 and 85 years old with acute or convalescent COVID-19.

V is TRBV5-4 and J is TRBJ2-1, with TRBD2 identical over 8 bases. This CDR3 has 15 amino acids. V lost 4 bases, J lost 4 bases, and 7 bases stayed unmatched. Germline V gene data show CDR1 as SGHNT and CDR2 as YYREEE (reference sequence). For the CDR3, the DNA is TGTGCCAGCAGCACTTTAGCGGGGTCATACAATGAGCAGTTCTTC. This codes for CASSTLAGSYNEQFF.

V usage is TRBV6-5 and J usage is TRBJ2-2, with D tentatively TRBD2 (6 bases). V lost 4 bases to trimming and J lost 4 bases, with 13 bases between them. The CDR3 runs to 15 residues. Per germline, CDR1 MNHEY and CDR2 SVGAGI. The CDR3 bases are TGTGCCAGCAGTTCCAGGGTGGGAGGCACCGGGGAGCTGTTTTTT. Amino acid sequence: CASSSRVGGTGELFF.

The V call is TRBV2, the J call TRBJ1-6, with TRBD1 matching over 8 bases. Germline CDR1 SNHLY, CDR2 FYNNEI. CDR3 length: 14 residues. Trimming cost V 3 bases and J 10 bases; bases outside gene matches: 5. CDR3 in amino acids: CASSEGRGQSPLHF. The CDR3 DNA sequence: TGTGCCAGCAGTGAGGGCAGGGGGCAGTCACCCCTCCACTTT.

V usage is TRBV6-1 and J usage is TRBJ1-3, with D unclear. V lost 1 base, J lost 7 bases, and 14 bases lay in between. This CDR3 has 15 residues. Germline V gene data show CDR1 as MNHNS and CDR2 as SASEGT. CDR3 loop: CASSEDSVPRNTIYF. In DNA form, the CDR3 reads TGTGCCAGCAGTGAAGACAGTGTCCCACGGAACACCATATATTTT.

The genes are TRBV4-1 and TRBJ2-7; perhaps TRBD1 as D (5 bases). This CDR3 contains 16 residues. The germline V and J ends were trimmed by 0 bases and 1 base, with 13 bases remaining between them. The germline V gene encodes CDR1 MGHRA and CDR2 YSYEKL. CDR3 sequence (DNA): TGCGCCAGCAGCCAAGATCGGACACGTCGATCCTACGAGCAGTACTTC. It translates to CASSQDRTRRSYEQYF.

This clone was picked up one time. The chain links TRBV6-6 to TRBJ2-3, with TRBD2 identical over 14 bases. J lost 1 base, V lost 5 bases, and 2 bases had no gene match. The CDR3 length is 16 residues. Germline CDR1 reads MNHNY; CDR2 reads SVGAGI (reference sequence). The CDR3 spells CASSRGLAGGTDTQYF. Written as DNA, the CDR3 is TGTGCCAGCAGTAGGGGACTAGCGGGAGGCACAGATACGCAGTATTTT.

The V and J genes are TRBV5-5 and TRBJ2-4, with D possibly TRBD2 on 5 matching bases. This CDR3 spans 13 amino acids. V lost 2 bases, J lost 8 bases, and 11 bases lay in between. Germline V gives CDR1 SGHKS, CDR2 YYEKEE (reference sequence). The CDR3 DNA sequence: TGTGCCAGCAGCTTTGGCGGGTCGGACATTCAGTACTTC. Translating gives CASSFGGSDIQYF.

This clone came up once. The chain joins TRBV5-1 to TRBJ2-5, with 8 bases aligning to TRBD1. Per the germline V gene, CDR1 is SGHRS and CDR2 is YFSETQ. This CDR3 is 15 amino acids long. After removal of 4 bases from V and 1 base from J, the junction contained 6 bases not matched to a gene. The CDR3 region has the DNA TGCGCCAGCAGCGCACTGACAGGGGTCCAAGAGACCCAGTACTTC. Its translation is CASSALTGVQETQYF.

The chain joins TRBV5-4 to TRBJ2-6, with D unresolved. Trimming pared 1 base from V and 2 bases from J, leaving 10 bases between. CDR1 and CDR2 (germline): SGHNT, YYREEE (reference sequence). The CDR3 loop spans 16 amino acids. CDR3 protein: CASSLFLTAGANVLTF. CDR3 bases: TGTGCCAGCAGCTTGTTTTTGACTGCTGGGGCCAACGTCCTGACTTTC.

This chain joins TRBV4-1 and TRBJ2-2, with a tentative D call TRBD2 (6 bases). V was shortened by 5 bases and J by 0 bases, with 16 bases between the two germline ends. The CDR3 contains 17 residues. In germline, CDR1 is MGHRA, CDR2 YSYEKL. CDR3 coding DNA: TGCGCCAGCAGCGGGCCTAGGAGGGGCGCGAACACCGGGGAGCTGTTTTTT. Amino acids: CASSGPRRGANTGELFF.

As for this clone: Relative to the germline gene, one junction end is altered; a read error may explain this. The rearrangement uses TRBV12-3 or TRBV12-4 and TRBJ1-5; TRBD1 aligns across 9 bases. The CDR3 spans 13 residues. In nucleotides, the CDR3 is TGTGCCAGCAGAACAGGGGGCAACCAGCCCCAGCATTTT. Protein: CASRTGGNQPQHF.

The chain recombines TRBV3-1 (or the pseudogene TRBV3-2) with TRBJ2-1; 10 nucleotides match TRBD2. The CDR3 runs 16 residues. Germline assignment: CDR1 LGHDT and CDR2 YNNKEL (reference sequence). Trimming removed 0 bases from V and 12 bases from J; junction bases left unmatched: 11. The DNA for the CDR3 is TGTGCCAGCAGCCAAGAGCCGAGCGGGGGGGCAGCTGGGCAGTTCTTC. Amino acid sequence: CASSQEPSGGAAGQFF.

This clone is a singleton in its sample. The chain employs TRBV5-8 and TRBJ2-1, with a possible D match to TRBD1 (6 bases). V dropped 0 bases and J dropped 0 bases, with 10 bases sitting between them. This CDR3 region has 16 residues. CDR1 and CDR2 (germline): SGHTS, YDEGEE. The CDR3 bases are TGTGCCAGCAGCTTGGTGGGGACACTCTCCTACAATGAGCAGTTCTTC. This translates into CASSLVGTLSYNEQFF.

The chain combines TRBV27 with TRBJ2-7; 12 bases fit TRBD2. CDR3 length equals 16 residues. Trimming cost V 4 bases and J 9 bases; bases outside gene matches: 13. CDR1 and CDR2 (germline): MNHEY, SMNVEV (reference sequence). CDR3: CASSSWTSGDLRGQYF. The CDR3 DNA sequence: TGTGCCAGCAGTTCCTGGACTAGCGGGGACCTACGCGGGCAGTACTTC.

This sequence joins TRBV7-2 and TRBJ2-5, with D tentatively TRBD2 (5 bases). CDR3 length: 13 amino acids. Germline assignment: CDR1 SGHTA and CDR2 FQGNSA. Trimming shortened V by 7 bases and J by 5 bases, and 14 bases separated the two germline ends. As DNA, the CDR3 is TGTGCCAGCACTCTGGCGGGCTCGGAGACCCAGTACTTC. This encodes CASTLAGSETQYF.

V and J are TRBV7-2 and TRBJ2-1; D remains ambiguous. Trimming removed 3 bases from V and 4 bases from J, with 7 bases in between. CDR3 length equals 13 residues. Germline V lookup: CDR1 SGHTA, CDR2 FQGNSA. Here the CDR3 reads CASSLSGYNEQFF. The CDR3 DNA reads as TGTGCCAGCAGCTTGAGTGGTTACAATGAGCAGTTCTTC.

The chain carries TRBV7-9 and TRBJ1-6; 8 nucleotides match TRBD1. V lost 5 bases, J lost 12 bases, and 12 bases stayed unmatched. This CDR3 has 15 amino acids. Germline CDR1 and CDR2: SEHNR and FQNEAQ (reference sequence). The CDR3 here is CASSAQQGARIPLHF. CDR3 DNA: TGTGCCAGCAGCGCACAGCAGGGGGCCCGGATACCCCTCCACTTT.

This chain joins TRBV19 and TRBJ2-2; 8 nucleotides line up with TRBD2. Germline lookup yields CDR1 LNHDA and CDR2 SQIVND (reference sequence). The junction had 7 bases not matched to a gene; V was cut back by 3 bases and J by 7 bases. The CDR3 contains 15 residues. The CDR3, as DNA: TGTGCCAGTAGTATTGGACAGCGGGGGATCGGGGAGCTGTTTTTT. The encoded protein is CASSIGQRGIGELFF.

The chain's CDR3 is CASDPGTGVPNTEAFF. DNA of the CDR3: TGTGCCAGCGACCCGGGAACAGGGGTTCCGAACACTGAAGCTTTCTTT. V and J are TRBV2 and TRBJ1-1; 7 nucleotides line up with TRBD1. Germline assignment: CDR1 SNHLY and CDR2 FYNNEI. Trimming cost V 8 bases and J 1 base; bases outside gene matches: 13. The CDR3 is 16 residues long.